This T cell receptor (beta chain) was sequenced during a study of vaccination and CD4 T cells after COVID-19. The treatment was: approximately 9-day PBMC culture with coronavirus spike peptide pools or control peptides (ViraFEST assay). Once obtained from cultured CD4+ T cells, the DNA was sequenced using the Oncomine TCR Beta short-read assay. TCRdb called the PCR reads again in MiXCR, with one record for every CDR3 protein. The sample lists 9,500 to 15,000 distinct CDR3 sequences; approximately 51% were seen once. Notes on this clonotype: Its antigen is still unknown.

The receptor comes from a human donor with COVID-19. The source was cultured CD4+ T cells from blood, collected after SARS-CoV-2 vaccination.

The CDR3, as DNA: TGTGCCATCAGTGACCCGACTAAGGACGGGAACACTGAAGCTTTCTTT. It is translated as CAISDPTKDGNTEAFF. The chain joins TRBV10-3 to TRBJ1-1, with D hard to call. This CDR3 contains 16 residues. Trimming left V 3 bases short and J 1 base short, with 15 bases between. Per the germline V gene, CDR1 is ENHRY and CDR2 is SYGVKD.